Following are 30 T cell receptor beta chains from one sample sequenced in a study of blood T cell repertoires in COVID-19. The method was immunoSEQ multiplex PCR; TCRdb's version includes in-frame clones alone and lacks a portion of them. The sample carries just over 300,000 clones, about nine tenths recorded once. The material sequenced was peripheral blood. The receptors come from a woman aged 25 to 39 with COVID-19, enrolled during active disease.

The V and J genes are TRBV2 and TRBJ1-5; perhaps TRBD1 as D (6 bases). Germline loops: CDR1 SNHLY, CDR2 FYNNEI. The CDR3 runs to 13 residues. Written as DNA, the CDR3 is TGTGCAACCAGGGGAGATAGCAATCAGCCCCAGCATTTT. It encodes CATRGDSNQPQHF.

This clone was picked up one time. V is TRBV15 and J is TRBJ1-5, with 7 bases aligning to TRBD1. The ends lost 3 bases at V and 3 bases at J; junction bases unmatched: 11. Germline assignment: CDR1 LNHNV and CDR2 YYDKDF (reference sequence). This CDR3 has 17 residues. Here the CDR3 reads CATSRQDRVLPNQPQHF. In nucleotides, the CDR3 is TGTGCCACCAGCAGGCAAGACAGGGTACTGCCCAATCAGCCCCAGCATTTT.

The chain links TRBV6-6 to TRBJ1-4, with TRBD1 identical over 9 bases. J was trimmed by 7 bases and V by 6 bases; bases with no gene match: 3. Germline CDR1 is MNHNY and CDR2 is SVGAGI (reference sequence). The CDR3 covers 13 residues. CDR3 DNA sequence: TGTGCCAGCAGCCGACAGGGGGTTGAAAAACTGTTTTTT. Translation: CASSRQGVEKLFF.

This chain connects TRBV2 to TRBJ2-2; tentatively, D is TRBD2 (6 bases). Trimming stripped 6 bases from V and 7 bases from J, with 15 bases between. Germline V gene sequence: CDR1 SNHLY, CDR2 FYNNEI. This CDR3 contains 14 residues. The CDR3 protein is CASSRLDQGGELFF. The CDR3 DNA reads TGTGCCAGCAGCCGACTAGACCAAGGCGGGGAGCTGTTTTTT.

The chain uses TRBV19 and TRBJ1-1; D unresolved. The V end lost 7 bases, the J end lost 2 bases, and 11 bases lay between the germline ends. Germline V gene lookup returns CDR1 LNHDA and CDR2 SQIVND (reference sequence). The CDR3 runs 13 residues. The CDR3 DNA reads as TGTGCCAGTATCCCCCGGGTTAACACTGAAGCTTTCTTT. It encodes CASIPRVNTEAFF.

This clone occurred once. The chain combines TRBV5-4 with TRBJ1-5; no reliable D call. This CDR3 contains 13 residues. Trimming left V 3 bases short and J 3 bases short, with 7 bases between. Germline lookup yields CDR1 SGHNT and CDR2 YYREEE (reference sequence). CDR3 sequence reads: CASSSTPNQPQHF. The CDR3 DNA reads TGTGCCAGCAGCTCTACCCCCAATCAGCCCCAGCATTTT.

CDR3 coding DNA: TGTGCCAGTAGTACTGGAGGGGCTGGAAACACCATATATTTT. Protein: CASSTGGAGNTIYF. This chain links TRBV19 with TRBJ1-3; perhaps TRBD1 as D (5 bases). Germline CDR1 reads LNHDA; CDR2 reads SQIVND (reference sequence). V shed 4 bases and J shed 2 bases, with 9 bases lying between them. This CDR3 has 14 amino acids. The entire variable domain, with the rest obtained from reference TRBV19 and TRBJ1-3, is as follows: DGGITQSPKYLFRKEGQNVTLSCEQNLNHDAMYWYRQDPGQGLRLIYYSQIVNDFQKGDIAEGYSVSREKKESFPLTVTSAQKNPTAFYLCASSTGGAGNTIYFGEGSWLTVV.

This clone showed up just once. V and J are TRBV6-5 and TRBJ1-1; 8 bases are shared with TRBD1. CDR3 size: 12 residues. In germline, CDR1 is MNHEY, CDR2 SVGAGI. Trimming took 8 bases from V and 5 from J; bases not matched to a gene: 4. Here the CDR3 DNA reads TGTGCCAGCGCCACAGGGGGAACTGAAGCTTTCTTT. Encoded protein: CASATGGTEAFF.

This chain uses TRBV18 with TRBJ2-5, with 8 bases identical to TRBD1. The CDR3 is made up of 16 amino acids. CDR1 is KGHSH and CDR2 is LQKENI in the germline V gene. V lost 5 bases and J lost 4; bases outside the gene matches: 12. Here the CDR3 DNA reads TGTGCCAGCTCAAGGCAGGGGGCGCTTTGGTCAGAGACCCAGTACTTC. It codes for CASSRQGALWSETQYF.

This chain links TRBV30 with TRBJ2-2; TRBD1 matches at 7 bases. With 0 bases clipped from V and 5 bases from J, the junction kept 3 bases outside the gene matches. Looked up from germline, CDR1 is GTSNPN and CDR2 is SVGIG (reference sequence). The CDR3 loop spans 14 amino acids. CDR3 protein: CAWSVIRGTGELFF. In DNA, the CDR3 is TGTGCCTGGAGTGTAATCAGGGGGACCGGGGAGCTGTTTTTT.

The V and J genes are TRBV6-2 or TRBV6-3 and TRBJ1-2; no clear D. V was cut by 5 bases and J by 8 bases, with 12 bases left in between. Looked up from germline, CDR1 is MNHEY and CDR2 is SVGEGT. The CDR3 is made up of 12 amino acids. The CDR3 loop is CASSLQLRGYTF. Written as DNA, the CDR3 is TGTGCCAGCAGTCTGCAGCTGAGGGGCTACACCTTC.

The chain employs TRBV25-1 and TRBJ1-3; 8 positions match TRBD1. Germline V lookup: CDR1 MGHDK, CDR2 SYGVNS. V gave up 4 bases and J gave up 2 bases; unmatched junction bases: 13. CDR3 size: 18 residues. For the CDR3, the DNA is TGTGCCAGCAGTGCCGACTTGACAGGGGTATTCGCTGGAAACACCATATATTTT. Amino acids: CASSADLTGVFAGNTIYF.

The chain links TRBV5-1 to TRBJ1-4; D gene unclear. This CDR3 comprises 12 residues. V was clipped by 7 bases and J by 3 bases, with 7 bases between them. The germline V gene has CDR1 SGHRS and CDR2 YFSETQ. Here the CDR3 reads CASRSSNEKLFF. The CDR3 DNA is TGCGCCAGCCGAAGCTCTAATGAAAAACTGTTTTTT. The complete variable domain, with remaining parts taken from reference TRBV5-1 and TRBJ1-4, reads KAGVTQTPRYLIKTRGQQVTLSCSPISGHRSVSWYQQTPGQGLQFLFEYFSETQRNKGNFPGRFSGRQFSNSRSEMNVSTLELGDSALYLCASRSSNEKLFFGSGTQLSVL.

The chain carries TRBV5-5 and TRBJ1-1; a possible D gene is TRBD1 (5 bases). Trimming shortened V by 4 bases and J by 4 bases, and 17 bases separated the two germline ends. Germline CDR1 is SGHKS and CDR2 is YYEKEE (reference sequence). The CDR3 loop spans 15 amino acids. CDR3 coding DNA: TGTGCCAGCAGCCCCGGACAAGCCTCTAGCACTGAAGCTTTCTTT. Amino acid sequence: CASSPGQASSTEAFF. Using reference TRBV5-5 and TRBJ1-1 for the parts outside the CDR3, the full variable domain is DAGVTQSPTHLIKTRGQQVTLRCSPISGHKSVSWYQQVLGQGPQFIFQYYEKEERGRGNFPDRFSARQFPNYSSELNVNALLLGDSALYLCASSPGQASSTEAFFGQGTRLTVV.

V gene TRBV6-5 combines with J gene TRBJ1-4, with a weak D call TRBD1 (6 bases). Germline assignment: CDR1 MNHEY and CDR2 SVGAGI. The germline V and J ends were trimmed by 6 bases and 6 bases, with 11 bases remaining between them. The CDR3 is 13 amino acids. CDR3 in amino acids: CASSRGPDEKLFF. The CDR3 DNA is TGTGCCAGCAGCAGGGGCCCGGATGAAAAACTGTTTTTT.

The chain is built from TRBV6-6 and TRBJ1-2; possibly TRBD1 for D (6 bases). The CDR3 is 16 amino acids. Germline assignment: CDR1 MNHNY and CDR2 SVGAGI (reference sequence). V lost 8 bases and J 6 bases, leaving 25 bases between the germline ends. This chain's CDR3 is CASRESGGAGENGYTF. CDR3 DNA sequence: TGTGCCAGCCGGGAAAGCGGGGGGGCAGGCGAAAATGGCTACACCTTC.

About this clone: Other nucleotide sequences from this sample produce the same CDR3. The chain employs TRBV27 and TRBJ1-1; 9 bases map to TRBD1. Per germline, CDR1 MNHEY and CDR2 SMNVEV (reference sequence). V dropped 6 bases and J dropped 4; count of bases not matched to a gene: 6. The CDR3 is made up of 14 amino acids. The CDR3 is CASSPDRGVTEAFF. In DNA form, the CDR3 reads TGTGCCAGCAGCCCTGACAGGGGGGTCACTGAAGCTTTCTTT.

The J gene is TRBJ1-4, the V gene TRBV15; D not resolved. This CDR3 spans 16 amino acids. V was trimmed by 1 base and J by 3 bases, leaving 12 bases between them. Germline loops: CDR1 LNHNV, CDR2 YYDKDF (reference sequence). CDR3: CATSRVNGRSNEKLFF. In DNA form, the CDR3 reads TGTGCCACCAGCAGAGTAAACGGCAGGTCTAATGAAAAACTGTTTTTT.

DNA for the CDR3: TGTGCCAGCAGCCACAACACAGGGGGGTCTGAAGCTTTCTTT. Encoded protein: CASSHNTGGSEAFF. The V gene is TRBV11-3, the J gene TRBJ1-1; 8 positions match TRBD1. V shed 5 bases, J shed 6 bases, and the junction held 8 bases outside the gene matches. Germline CDR1 and CDR2: SGHNT and YENEEA. The CDR3 runs to 14 residues.

This sequence joins TRBV2 and TRBJ1-4; D is perhaps TRBD1 (5 bases). This CDR3 region has 14 residues. Germline CDR1 SNHLY, CDR2 FYNNEI. V lost 5 bases and J lost 4, with 11 bases in between. The CDR3 region is CASSTQGSNEKLFF. CDR3 nucleotides: TGTGCCAGCAGTACCCAGGGAAGTAATGAAAAACTGTTTTTT.

V is TRBV19 and J is TRBJ1-5; D remains ambiguous. CDR3 size: 13 residues. CDR1 and CDR2 from the germline V gene are LNHDA and SQIVND (reference sequence). Trimming took off 5 bases at V and 3 bases at J, with 8 bases between the two ends. CDR3 sequence (DNA): TGTGCCAGTAGTGAGACACCCAATCAGCCCCAGCATTTT. It codes for CASSETPNQPQHF.

The chain has TRBV9 and TRBJ1-2; D remains ambiguous. V lost 4 bases and J lost 4, with 14 bases in between. The CDR3 loop spans 14 amino acids. CDR1 and CDR2 from the germline V gene are SGDLS and YYNGEE. The CDR3: CASSPTVGSYGYTF. The CDR3 nucleotides read TGTGCCAGCAGCCCTACCGTAGGGAGCTATGGCTACACCTTC.

The chain recombines TRBV25-1 with TRBJ1-6; tentative D call: TRBD1 (5 bases). Germline V gene sequence: CDR1 MGHDK, CDR2 SYGVNS. This CDR3 has 14 amino acids. V was clipped by 1 base and J by 9 bases, with 10 bases between them. For the CDR3, the DNA is TGTGCCAGCAGTGAATGGGGCTCCGGTTCACCCCTCCACTTT. This codes for CASSEWGSGSPLHF.

This clone has a single count. The chain uses TRBV19 and TRBJ2-1; D might be TRBD1 (6 bases). The CDR3 has 15 amino acids. CDR1 and CDR2 (germline): LNHDA, SQIVND (reference sequence). Trimming removed 5 bases from V and 4 bases from J, with 15 bases in between. As DNA, the CDR3 is TGTGCCAGTAGTTCCCGGGACAAGGATTACAATGAGCAGTTCTTC. Translating it yields CASSSRDKDYNEQFF.

About this clone: The sample carries other DNA sequences with the same CDR3. The chain links TRBV5-1 to TRBJ1-1; D may be TRBD1 (5 bases). CDR3 length: 14 residues. Germline-derived CDR1 and CDR2 are SGHRS and YFSETQ. Trimming took 4 bases from V and 1 from J, leaving 11 bases between them. The CDR3 here is CASSQRTGNTEAFF. The CDR3, as DNA: TGCGCCAGCAGCCAGAGAACAGGGAACACTGAAGCTTTCTTT.

About this clone: The same CDR3 can be traced to other DNA sequences in this sample. The chain joins TRBV2 to TRBJ1-4, with a weak D call TRBD1 (6 bases). This CDR3 has 13 residues. The V end was cut by 6 bases, the J end by 5 bases, with 10 bases between. Germline CDR1 reads SNHLY; CDR2 reads FYNNEI. The CDR3 protein is CASRGQLNEKLFF. The DNA for the CDR3 is TGTGCCAGCAGAGGACAGCTGAATGAAAAACTGTTTTTT.

V and J are TRBV7-2 and TRBJ1-2; perhaps TRBD1 as D (5 bases). This CDR3 is 14 amino acids long. With 10 bases removed from V and 4 bases from J, the gap between germline ends came to 19 bases. Germline-derived CDR1 and CDR2 are SGHTA and FQGNSA. The CDR3 spells CATSSGGGLYGYTF. In DNA, the CDR3 is TGTGCCACCTCGAGTGGGGGAGGGCTCTATGGCTACACCTTC.

The chain uses TRBV25-1 and TRBJ1-2; D possibly corresponds to TRBD1 (6 bases). Germline CDR1 and CDR2: MGHDK and SYGVNS. V lost 2 bases and J 8 bases, leaving 21 bases between the germline ends. The CDR3 covers 16 residues. DNA of the CDR3: TGTGCCAGCAGTGAACAGGGAAACAGGGTTCGAGGCGGCTACACCTTC. Translating it yields CASSEQGNRVRGGYTF.

The CDR3 reads CASRTGMKSPLHF. The CDR3 DNA reads TGTGCCAGCAGGACAGGGATGAAATCACCCCTCCACTTT. The gene calls are TRBV2 and TRBJ1-6; 7 nucleotides line up with TRBD1. The CDR3 contains 13 residues. Germline-derived CDR1 and CDR2 are SNHLY and FYNNEI. J was trimmed by 10 bases and V by 6 bases; bases with no gene match: 6.

The chain employs TRBV5-4 and TRBJ1-2; TRBD1 aligns across 8 bases. The germline gives CDR1 SGHNT, CDR2 YYREEE (reference sequence). The V and J ends lost 0 bases and 7 bases, in that order; junction bases with no gene match: 5. This CDR3 has 14 residues. CDR3 region: CASSLARGLGGYTF. Written as DNA, the CDR3 is TGTGCCAGCAGCTTGGCCAGGGGGCTTGGTGGCTACACCTTC.